This TCR beta chain originates from a study of post-analysis software for immune sequencing data. Study-level information: Disease courses included relapsing-remitting, secondary progressive and progressive-relapsing multiple sclerosis. Whole-study results and caveats: By F measure, samples from a shared preparation batch strongly co-clustered. Comparison of patients with controls showed roughly five TRBV segments more frequent in patients, TRBV5-6, TRBV5-1 and TRBV20-1 among them.

V dropped 3 bases and J dropped 10 bases, with 10 bases sitting between them. CDR1 is SGHAT, CDR2 FQDESV, per germline (reference sequence). This CDR3 region has 12 residues. Unique molecular identifiers were carried by the TCR beta cDNA libraries. TCRdb redid the calling of the PCR reads with MiXCR, one entry per CDR3 protein. The sample has roughly 580,000 distinct CDR3 sequences; roughly 47% are singletons. As regards this clonotype: What it binds is not known.

Input material: blood. The chain couples TRBV11-1 to TRBJ2-1; D call uncertain. This sequence was found in a girl aged 5 to 17 with multiple sclerosis. CDR3 sequence reads: CASSFTPREQFF. In nucleotides, the CDR3 is TGTGCCAGCAGCTTCACCCCAAGGGAGCAGTTCTTC. The full variable domain, its missing parts supplied by reference TRBV11-1 and TRBJ2-1, is EAEVAQSPRYKITEKSQAVAFWCDPISGHATLYWYRQILGQGPELLVQFQDESVVDDSQLPKDRFSAERLKGVDSTLKIQPAELGDSAMYLCASSFTPREQFFGPGTRLTVL.